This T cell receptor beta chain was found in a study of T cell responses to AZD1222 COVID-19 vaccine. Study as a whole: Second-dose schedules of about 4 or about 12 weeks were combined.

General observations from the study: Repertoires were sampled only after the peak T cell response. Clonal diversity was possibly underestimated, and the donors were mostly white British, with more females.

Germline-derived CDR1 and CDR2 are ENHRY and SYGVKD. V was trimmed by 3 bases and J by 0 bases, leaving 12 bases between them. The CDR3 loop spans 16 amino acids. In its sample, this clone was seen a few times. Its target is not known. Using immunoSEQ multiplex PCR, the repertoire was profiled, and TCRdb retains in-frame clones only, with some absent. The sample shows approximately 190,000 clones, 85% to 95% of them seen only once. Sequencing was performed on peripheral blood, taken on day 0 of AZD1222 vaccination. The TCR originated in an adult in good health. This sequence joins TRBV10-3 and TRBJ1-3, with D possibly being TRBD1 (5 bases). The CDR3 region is CAISDLGTSSGNTIYF. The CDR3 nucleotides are TGTGCCATCAGTGATCTTGGGACGAGCTCTGGAAACACCATATATTTT.